This note documents a single T cell receptor (beta chain) sequence. Its matching antigen is unknown. The data belong to a study of cytomegalovirus exposure and HLA in healthy donors. Study outcomes and limitations: The study labeled roughly 160 TCR beta chains cytomegalovirus-associated.

The table came from immunoSEQ multiplex PCR; TCRdb's copy has only in-frame clones and leaves some out. The profile shows roughly 60,000 clones, 95% to 97% of them singletons. The sample consisted of PBMCs. This receptor was taken from a woman aged 18-30 years in good health and CMV-seronegative.

CDR3 nucleotides: TGTGCCAGCAGTTTACTTGGCCCGACTGAAGCTTTCTTT. It is translated as CASSLLGPTEAFF. This chain connects TRBV28 to TRBJ1-1; D not resolved. Germline lookup yields CDR1 MDHEN and CDR2 SYDVKM. Deletions cut 2 bases from V and 5 bases from J, with 9 bases between. This CDR3 region has 13 residues.